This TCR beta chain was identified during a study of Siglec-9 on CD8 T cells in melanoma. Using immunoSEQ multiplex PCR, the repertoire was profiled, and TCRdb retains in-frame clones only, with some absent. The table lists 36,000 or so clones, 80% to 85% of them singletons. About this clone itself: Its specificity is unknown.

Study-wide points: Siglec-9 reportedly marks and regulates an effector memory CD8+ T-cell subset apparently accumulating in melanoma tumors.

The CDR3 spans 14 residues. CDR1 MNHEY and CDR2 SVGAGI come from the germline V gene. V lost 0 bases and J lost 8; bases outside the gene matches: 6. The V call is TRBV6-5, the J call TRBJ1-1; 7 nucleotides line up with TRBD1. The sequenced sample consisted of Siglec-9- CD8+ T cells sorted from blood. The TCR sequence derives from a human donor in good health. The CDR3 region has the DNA TGTGCCAGCAGTTACTCGAGTTTGGGACAGGAAGCTTTCTTT. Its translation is CASSYSSLGQEAFF.